The 15 T cell receptor beta chains below all came from one sample that was sequenced in a study of OX40 agonist ivuxolimab in advanced cancers. Data came from immunoSEQ multiplex PCR; TCRdb stores just in-frame clones and leaves some out. The data hold roughly 110,000 clones, with under 95% observed a single time. This sample comprised CD4+ or CD8+ T cells sorted from blood, obtained in a trial of the OX40 agonist ivuxolimab. The source of these receptors is an adult with an advanced solid tumor such as melanoma, head and neck, liver or kidney cancer.

This chain links TRBV7-2 with TRBJ1-2, with D uncertain. Trimming removed 5 bases from V and 7 bases from J, with 14 bases in between. The CDR3 totals 13 residues. Germline CDR1 is SGHTA and CDR2 is FQGNSA. CDR3 coding DNA: TGTGCCAGCAGCCCATTCACAGAGGGTGGCTACACCTTC. Amino acids: CASSPFTEGGYTF.

This clone was seen once. The rearrangement uses TRBV18 and TRBJ2-2, with TRBD2 as a possible D gene (5 bases). CDR3 length equals 17 residues. V was pared by 6 bases and J by 0 bases, with 17 bases between. Germline V lookup: CDR1 KGHSH, CDR2 LQKENI. The CDR3 DNA sequence: TGTGCCAGCTCCGAAACCGGACGGACTCCGAACACCGGGGAGCTGTTTTTT. It yields the protein CASSETGRTPNTGELFF.

V usage is TRBV27 and J usage is TRBJ2-5, with D unclear. Germline V gene sequence: CDR1 MNHEY, CDR2 SMNVEV (reference sequence). The CDR3 spans 16 residues. The germline V and J ends were trimmed by 5 bases and 3 bases, with 19 bases remaining between them. The CDR3 protein is CASSRNMDAQKETQYF. In nucleotides, the CDR3 is TGTGCCAGCAGTCGGAACATGGACGCTCAGAAAGAGACCCAGTACTTC.

The chain is built from TRBV25-1 and TRBJ2-7, with TRBD2 as a possible D gene (5 bases). V shed 9 bases and J shed 6 bases, with 12 bases lying between them. Germline V gene lookup returns CDR1 MGHDK and CDR2 SYGVNS. The CDR3 has 11 residues. The CDR3 loop reads CASGGFLEQYF. As DNA, the CDR3 is TGTGCCAGTGGCGGGTTCCTCGAGCAGTACTTC.

This chain links TRBV4-3 with TRBJ1-6; D ambiguous. The V end was cut by 0 bases, the J end by 0 bases, with 12 bases between. The CDR3 is 18 residues long. The germline V gene has CDR1 LGHNA and CDR2 YSLEER. The CDR3 loop reads CASSQDLGQSSYNSPLHF. The CDR3 DNA reads TGCGCCAGCAGCCAAGATCTCGGCCAGAGCTCCTATAATTCACCCCTCCACTTT.

On this clone: One end of the junction varies from germline; a read error may be responsible. The same CDR3 also results from other DNA sequences found in this sample. V is TRBV11-2 and J is TRBJ2-7; 7 bases are a match to TRBD1. The CDR3 has 12 amino acids. Germline CDR1 is SGHAT and CDR2 is FQNNGV. In DNA form, the CDR3 reads TGTGCCAGCAGCTTAGCGGTCGGGACAGTTAACTTC. Translated: CASSLAVGTVNF.

As concerns this clone: Other nucleotide sequences from this sample produce the same CDR3. The V gene is TRBV7-2, the J gene TRBJ2-5; the D is unclear. Germline CDR1 is SGHTA and CDR2 is FQGNSA. This CDR3 is built from 14 residues. The germline V and J ends were trimmed by 1 base and 1 base, with 7 bases remaining between them. The CDR3 spells CASSLGGSQETQYF. As DNA, the CDR3 is TGTGCCAGCAGCTTAGGTGGCAGCCAAGAGACCCAGTACTTC.

The chain links TRBV5-4 to TRBJ1-4; a weak D match, TRBD1 (6 bases). Trimming pared 4 bases from V and 5 bases from J, leaving 6 bases between. CDR3 length equals 12 residues. Germline V gene sequence: CDR1 SGHNT, CDR2 YYREEE (reference sequence). In DNA, the CDR3 is TGTGCCAGCAGCGGACAGAATGAAAAACTGTTTTTT. Translated, it gives CASSGQNEKLFF. Drawing the rest from reference TRBV5-4 and TRBJ1-4, the complete variable domain is ETGVTQSPTHLIKTRGQQVTLRCSSQSGHNTVSWYQQALGQGPQFIFQYYREEENGRGNFPPRFSGLQFPNYSSELNVNALELDDSALYLCASSGQNEKLFFGSGTQLSVL.

The chain joins TRBV7-9 to TRBJ2-2; D is unresolved. Between the trimmed V and J ends, which lost 1 base and 7 bases, there was a span of 10 bases. Germline V lookup: CDR1 SEHNR, CDR2 FQNEAQ (reference sequence). The CDR3 runs to 14 residues. The CDR3 DNA reads TGTGCCAGCAGCTTAGGGCAGACGAGCGGGGAGCTGTTTTTT. It codes for CASSLGQTSGELFF.

This chain connects TRBV7-2 to TRBJ1-2, with TRBD1 as a possible D gene (5 bases). The V end was cut by 8 bases, the J end by 7 bases, with 17 bases between. The germline gives CDR1 SGHTA, CDR2 FQGNSA. The CDR3 contains 13 residues. CDR3 region: CASSFGAGTGYTF. CDR3 nucleotide sequence: TGTGCCAGCTCCTTTGGGGCCGGGACTGGCTACACCTTC.

The J gene is TRBJ2-1, the V gene TRBV9; D gene ambiguous. With 6 bases removed from V and 6 bases from J, the gap between germline ends came to 13 bases. Germline values: CDR1 SGDLS, CDR2 YYNGEE. This CDR3 comprises 13 residues. The CDR3 is CASNEGPLNEQFF. The CDR3, as DNA: TGTGCCAGCAACGAAGGGCCCCTCAATGAGCAGTTCTTC. The whole variable domain, filled in from reference TRBV9 and TRBJ2-1, reads DSGVTQTPKHLITATGQRVTLRCSPRSGDLSVYWYQQSLDQGLQFLIQYYNGEERAKGNILERFSAQQFPDLHSELNLSSLELGDSALYFCASNEGPLNEQFFGPGTRLTVL.

Only a few counts were recorded for this clone. CDR3 region: CASSYGGGREAFF. Here the CDR3 DNA reads TGTGCCAGCAGCTACGGGGGGGGTCGTGAAGCTTTCTTT. This chain joins TRBV5-4 and TRBJ1-1; possible D gene TRBD1, 5 bases. V lost 3 bases, J lost 7 bases, and 13 bases lay in between. The CDR3 consists of 13 residues. The germline CDR1 and CDR2 sequences are SGHNT and YYREEE (reference sequence).

CDR3 DNA: TGTGCCAGTCGGCGACAGGGGGTGTTCTACGAGCAGTACTTC. Its translation: CASRRQGVFYEQYF. The chain is built from TRBV2 and TRBJ2-7; 9 bases are a match to TRBD1. V dropped 9 bases and J dropped 3; count of bases not matched to a gene: 9. The CDR3 sequence is 14 residues long. Germline CDR1 is SNHLY and CDR2 is FYNNEI.

For this clone: An end of the junction differs from the germline gene, which may be a read error. The same CDR3 also results from other DNA sequences found in this sample. V gene TRBV11-2 combines with J gene TRBJ2-7, with 7 positions matching TRBD1. This CDR3 contains 12 residues. Germline assignment: CDR1 SGHAT and CDR2 FQNNGV. The chain's CDR3 is CASSLAVGTVNF. In nucleotides, the CDR3 is TGTGCCAGCAGCTTAGCAGTCGGGACAGTTAACTTC.

CDR3: CASSPPGVSADTQYF. Here the CDR3 DNA reads TGTGCCAGCAGCCCCCCCGGTGTGAGCGCAGATACGCAGTATTTT. This chain joins TRBV5-4 and TRBJ2-3; no reliable D call. The CDR3 has 15 amino acids. The germline V gene encodes CDR1 SGHNT and CDR2 YYREEE (reference sequence). Trimming stripped 4 bases from V and 4 bases from J, with 16 bases between.